This entry lists 30 T cell receptor beta chains sequenced from one sample in a study of blood T cell repertoires in COVID-19. Generated by immunoSEQ multiplex PCR, the TCRdb table keeps only in-frame clones and is missing some. The top ten clones hold under 4% of a sample with 300,000 to 450,000 clones, roughly 90% of them seen once. The sequenced material came from peripheral blood. The source of these receptors is a woman aged 25 to 39 with COVID-19, enrolled during active disease.

The rearrangement links TRBV5-3 to TRBJ1-5; D is possibly TRBD1 (6 bases). TRBV5-3 is sorted into the ORF group, with uncertain function. With 1 base removed from V and 2 bases from J, the gap between germline ends came to 16 bases. The length of the CDR3 is 17 residues. CDR3 sequence (DNA): TGTGCCAGAAGCTTGCAGATCAGGGGCTGGGGCAATCAGCCCCAGCATTTT. Translated: CARSLQIRGWGNQPQHF.

The chain joins TRBV19 to TRBJ1-5, with 8 bases fitting TRBD1. The CDR3 contains 19 residues. The V gene's germline CDR1 is LNHDA and CDR2 SQIVND (reference sequence). The J segment lost 3 bases and the V segment lost 1 base, leaving 14 bases of the junction unmatched. CDR3 coding DNA: TGTGCCAGTAGTATAGGGTCACAGGGGGGGTGGTCAATCAATCAGCCCCAGCATTTT. It specifies CASSIGSQGGWSINQPQHF.

This chain links TRBV3-1 (or the pseudogene TRBV3-2) with TRBJ2-2, with D perhaps TRBD1 (6 bases). The ends were cut back, 4 bases at V and 3 bases at J, with 6 bases in the middle. From germline, CDR1 is LGHDT and CDR2 YNNKEL (reference sequence). This CDR3 has 13 residues. CDR3 sequence (DNA): TGTGCCAGCAGCCGACAGGACACCGGGGAGCTGTTTTTT. This sequence encodes CASSRQDTGELFF.

The chain employs TRBV27 and TRBJ1-1; D gene ambiguous. V lost 3 bases to trimming and J lost 0 bases, with 8 bases between them. The CDR3 totals 14 residues. The V gene's germline CDR1 is MNHEY and CDR2 SMNVEV (reference sequence). The CDR3 is CASSLQIMNTEAFF. In DNA, the CDR3 is TGTGCCAGCAGTTTGCAGATCATGAACACTGAAGCTTTCTTT.

This chain links TRBV5-4 with TRBJ1-2; 9 bases fit TRBD1. Germline CDR1 SGHNT, CDR2 YYREEE (reference sequence). The ends lost 4 bases at V and 7 bases at J; junction bases unmatched: 11. CDR3 length: 15 residues. The CDR3 sequence: CASSRTGQGPLGYTF. CDR3 DNA: TGTGCCAGCAGCCGAACGGGACAGGGTCCCCTTGGCTACACCTTC.

V usage is TRBV11-3 and J usage is TRBJ1-5; D might be TRBD1 (6 bases). Trimming cost V 5 bases and J 5 bases, with 13 bases left between them. Germline CDR1 and CDR2: SGHNT and YENEEA. The CDR3 totals 14 residues. The CDR3 DNA is TGTGCCAGCAGCCCGTCCGAGGGGGATCAGCCCCAGCATTTT. Amino acids: CASSPSEGDQPQHF.

V usage is TRBV3-1 (or the pseudogene TRBV3-2) and J usage is TRBJ2-4; a weak D match, TRBD1 (7 bases). Trimming took off 1 base at V and 4 bases at J, with 23 bases between the two ends. The CDR3 length is 19 residues. From germline, CDR1 is LGHDT and CDR2 YNNKEL (reference sequence). The CDR3 loop reads CASSQGLIQGGWGKNIQYF. CDR3 DNA sequence: TGTGCCAGCAGCCAAGGCCTGATTCAGGGGGGTTGGGGGAAAAACATTCAGTACTTC.

This chain joins TRBV19 and TRBJ1-2; possibly TRBD1 for D (6 bases). In germline, CDR1 is LNHDA, CDR2 SQIVND (reference sequence). The V end was cut by 4 bases, the J end by 5 bases, with 11 bases between. The CDR3 length is 13 residues. The DNA for the CDR3 is TGTGCCAGTAGTAATGACAGGAGGTATGGCTACACCTTC. This encodes CASSNDRRYGYTF.

The J gene is TRBJ2-7, the V gene TRBV19; the D gene is possibly TRBD1 (5 bases). This CDR3 has 13 residues. Trimming left V 6 bases short and J 2 bases short, with 11 bases between. CDR1 LNHDA and CDR2 SQIVND come from the germline V gene (reference sequence). The CDR3 DNA is TGTGCCAGTAGCGAAGGGGTTACCTACGAGCAGTACGTC. This encodes CASSEGVTYEQYV.

The chain joins TRBV5-4 to TRBJ1-4, with 11 bases identical to TRBD1. The CDR3 covers 20 residues. J gave up 4 bases and V 3 bases, and 17 bases lay outside the gene matches. The V gene's germline CDR1 is SGHNT and CDR2 YYREEE (reference sequence). The CDR3 DNA reads TGTGCCAGCAGCTCCGCGGACCGGACAGGGGGCTACTGGGGTAATGAAAAACTGTTTTTT. It yields the protein CASSSADRTGGYWGNEKLFF.

The V call is TRBV28, the J call TRBJ2-7; the match to TRBD2 covers 9 bases. Trimming at V came to 5 bases and at J to 2 bases, leaving 4 bases not matched to a gene. The CDR3 runs to 14 residues. Looked up from germline, CDR1 is MDHEN and CDR2 is SYDVKM. CDR3 nucleotides: TGTGCCAGCAGTCCGACTAGCGGACCCTACGAGCAGTACTTC. Protein product: CASSPTSGPYEQYF.

This chain connects TRBV30 to TRBJ1-1; a weak D match, TRBD1 (5 bases). V dropped 0 bases and J dropped 5 bases, with 10 bases sitting between them. CDR3 length: 13 amino acids. Germline V gene sequence: CDR1 GTSNPN, CDR2 SVGIG (reference sequence). The CDR3 sequence: CAWSVGGWTEAFF. The CDR3 nucleotides are TGTGCCTGGAGTGTGGGGGGTTGGACTGAAGCTTTCTTT.

V and J are TRBV19 and TRBJ1-2; D is perhaps TRBD1 (5 bases). Germline CDR1 reads LNHDA; CDR2 reads SQIVND (reference sequence). This CDR3 is built from 14 residues. Trimming left V 3 bases short and J 2 bases short, with 10 bases between. CDR3 sequence: CASSMLGGNYGYTF. CDR3 nucleotides: TGTGCCAGTAGTATGTTGGGGGGAAACTATGGCTACACCTTC.

This clone was detected only a few times. The V gene is TRBV3-1 (or the pseudogene TRBV3-2), the J gene TRBJ2-7, with 7 bases fitting TRBD2. Germline V CDR1 and CDR2: LGHDT, YNNKEL (reference sequence). The CDR3 totals 14 residues. J lost 3 bases, V lost 4 bases, and 6 bases had no gene match. CDR3 sequence: CASSPFASGYEQYF. In DNA form, the CDR3 reads TGTGCCAGCAGCCCGTTCGCTAGCGGCTACGAGCAGTACTTC.

This chain uses TRBV2 with TRBJ2-7, with D perhaps matching TRBD1 (6 bases). Germline V gene sequence: CDR1 SNHLY, CDR2 FYNNEI. Trimming left V 11 bases short and J 7 bases short, with 27 bases between. This CDR3 has 15 residues. The CDR3 bases are TGTGCCGGAAGAAGAACAGGGACCTCGAGTTCGGAGCAGTACTTC. It specifies CAGRRTGTSSSEQYF. Based on the CDR3 plus reference TRBV2 and TRBJ2-7, the full variable domain is EPEVTQTPSHQVTQMGQEVILRCVPISNHLYFYWYRQILGQKVEFLVSFYNNEISEKSEIFDDQFSVERPDGSNFTLKIRSTKLEDSAMYFCAGRRTGTSSSEQYFGPGTRLTVT.

This clone was observed a single time. This chain uses TRBV6-2 or TRBV6-3 with TRBJ2-5; D is perhaps TRBD2 (5 bases). The V and J ends lost 5 bases and 4 bases respectively, with 11 bases between them. Germline lookup yields CDR1 MNHEY and CDR2 SVGEGT. This CDR3 has 13 amino acids. CDR3 sequence (DNA): TGTGCCAGCAGTCTGGAGGTGGGAGAGACCCAGTACTTC. It specifies CASSLEVGETQYF.

The gene calls are TRBV14 and TRBJ1-5; D perhaps matches TRBD1 (6 bases). This CDR3 comprises 14 residues. In germline, CDR1 is SGHDN, CDR2 FVKESK. Trimming cost V 4 bases and J 3 bases, with 10 bases left between them. CDR3 coding DNA: TGTGCCAGCAGCCGGGCAGGGGACAATCAGCCCCAGCATTTT. It translates to CASSRAGDNQPQHF.

The chain has TRBV20-1 and TRBJ1-1, with no clear D. Germline V lookup: CDR1 DFQATT, CDR2 SNEGSKA (reference sequence). The CDR3 has 12 residues. Trimming stripped 3 bases from V and 5 bases from J, with 10 bases between. The CDR3 loop reads CSASMRETEAFF. CDR3 nucleotide sequence: TGCAGTGCTAGTATGAGGGAAACTGAAGCTTTCTTT.

V is TRBV6-1 and J is TRBJ2-3, with 9 bases that match TRBD2. J lost 3 bases, V lost 4 bases, and 8 bases had no gene match. Germline V CDR1 and CDR2: MNHNS, SASEGT. The CDR3 spans 16 residues. CDR3 DNA: TGTGCCAGCAGTGGGAGCGGGAGGTGGTTTACAGATACGCAGTATTTT. It yields the protein CASSGSGRWFTDTQYF.

The chain recombines TRBV5-6 with TRBJ2-7, with TRBD1 matching 10 bases. The length of the CDR3 is 14 residues. Trimming took 3 bases from V and 2 from J; bases not matched to a gene: 2. Germline CDR1 SGHDT, CDR2 YYEEEE. As DNA, the CDR3 is TGTGCCAGCAGCTGGGGACAGGGGCCCTACGAGCAGTACTTC. Translated: CASSWGQGPYEQYF.

This clone appeared once. The chain couples TRBV4-3 to TRBJ1-2, with D hard to call. The CDR3 sequence is 14 residues long. Trimming took off 0 bases at V and 4 bases at J, with 9 bases between the two ends. Germline CDR1 and CDR2: LGHNA and YSLEER. CDR3 in DNA: TGCGCCAGCAGCCAAGAACGGGAGTTCTATGGCTACACCTTC. The encoded protein is CASSQEREFYGYTF.

The chain has TRBV7-2 and TRBJ2-3; 8 positions agree with TRBD2. Germline V gene lookup returns CDR1 SGHTA and CDR2 FQGNSA. J was trimmed by 4 bases and V by 5 bases; bases with no gene match: 5. CDR3 size: 14 residues. This CDR3 is CASSQSGSADTQYF. CDR3 bases: TGTGCCAGCAGCCAGAGCGGGAGTGCAGATACGCAGTATTTT.

J is TRBJ2-7 and V is TRBV7-9; TRBD2 matches 7 bases. V trimming: 4 bases; J trimming: 4 bases; junction bases outside the gene matches: 1. The CDR3 runs 12 residues. Germline V gene lookup returns CDR1 SEHNR and CDR2 FQNEAQ (reference sequence). CDR3 DNA sequence: TGTGCCAGCAGCTGGGGAGGGTACGAGCAGTACTTC. It is translated as CASSWGGYEQYF. Full variable domain (missing parts from reference TRBV7-9 and TRBJ2-7): DTGVSQNPRHKITKRGQNVTFRCDPISEHNRLYWYRQTLGQGPEFLTYFQNEAQLEKSRLLSDRFSAERPKGSFSTLEIQRTEQGDSAMYLCASSWGGYEQYFGPGTRLTVT.

There are many counts of this clone. This chain links TRBV4-3 with TRBJ1-1, with 7 bases matching TRBD1. CDR3 length: 15 residues. The junction had 8 bases not matched to a gene; V was cut back by 0 bases and J by 7 bases. CDR1 and CDR2 (germline): LGHNA, YSLEER. In DNA, the CDR3 is TGCGCCAGCAGCCAAGAGGGGACAGCCTCCTATGAAGCTTTCTTT. Translated: CASSQEGTASYEAFF.

The chain recombines TRBV3-1 (or the pseudogene TRBV3-2) with TRBJ2-7; 7 bases fit TRBD2. Germline CDR1 reads LGHDT; CDR2 reads YNNKEL (reference sequence). The CDR3 sequence is 15 residues long. J gave up 3 bases and V 1 base, and 6 bases lay outside the gene matches. CDR3: CASSQGLAANYEQYF. CDR3 coding DNA: TGTGCCAGCAGCCAAGGGCTAGCGGCCAACTACGAGCAGTACTTC.

The rearrangement links TRBV5-4 to TRBJ2-5; D is perhaps TRBD2 (7 bases). Germline V gene lookup returns CDR1 SGHNT and CDR2 YYREEE (reference sequence). V was cut by 4 bases and J by 4 bases, with 20 bases left in between. This CDR3 contains 16 residues. As DNA, the CDR3 is TGTGCCAGCAGCCCTGGCGTACAGGGAGGGGGAGAGACCCAGTACTTC. It is translated as CASSPGVQGGGETQYF.

The CDR3 protein is CASSLVPGGVIPTDTQYF. In DNA form, the CDR3 reads TGTGCCAGCAGCTTAGTCCCGGGGGGGGTGATCCCCACAGATACGCAGTATTTT. The chain carries TRBV11-2 and TRBJ2-3; TRBD2 aligns across 8 bases. This CDR3 region has 18 residues. V dropped 1 base and J dropped 2; count of bases not matched to a gene: 11. Per germline, CDR1 SGHAT and CDR2 FQNNGV.

This clone has just one count. V is TRBV7-6 and J is TRBJ2-2, with a tentative D call TRBD2 (6 bases). The CDR3 sequence is 15 residues long. Trimming left V 5 bases short and J 0 bases short, with 10 bases between. Germline loops: CDR1 SGHVS, CDR2 FNYEAQ. CDR3: CASSVGGSNTGELFF. CDR3 in DNA: TGTGCCAGCAGCGTGGGAGGTTCGAACACCGGGGAGCTGTTTTTT.

This rearrangement joins TRBV9 to TRBJ1-5, with D possibly being TRBD1 (6 bases). The length of the CDR3 is 14 residues. Germline assignment: CDR1 SGDLS and CDR2 YYNGEE. Between the trimmed V and J ends, which lost 5 bases and 4 bases, there was a span of 13 bases. The CDR3 bases are TGTGCCAGCAGTCGCCGGGACACGAATCAGCCCCAGCATTTT. It is translated as CASSRRDTNQPQHF.

This clone came up many times. The chain combines TRBV10-2 with TRBJ2-7, with TRBD1 identical over 7 bases. The CDR3 covers 15 residues. V dropped 6 bases and J dropped 2; count of bases not matched to a gene: 10. CDR1 WSHSY and CDR2 SAAADI come from the germline V gene. The CDR3 DNA reads TGCGCCAGCAGCCGAGGTACAGGGGTCACCTACGAGCAGTACTTC. Protein sequence: CASSRGTGVTYEQYF.